This record concerns one TCR beta chain sequence. This specimen comes from a study of control samples from healthy donors and cancer patients. Clones were sequenced by immunoSEQ multiplex PCR, and TCRdb holds only the in-frame ones, with some missing. Seen here are approximately 28,000 clones, roughly 89% observed once, and the top ten hold about an eighth. The source of this sequence is a man over 45 with lung cancer. The sequenced material came from PBMCs.

The CDR3 nucleotides read TGTGCCAGCAACTCAGGTTCCTCCTACGAGCAGTACTTC. This encodes CASNSGSSYEQYF. The chain is built from TRBV12-3 or TRBV12-4 and TRBJ2-7; D not resolved. V was cut by 7 bases and J by 0 bases, with 10 bases left in between. The CDR3 has 13 amino acids.